This TCR beta chain was observed in a study of OX40 agonist ivuxolimab in advanced cancers. This clone has a single count. The antigen remains undetermined. The repertoire was sequenced with immunoSEQ multiplex PCR; TCRdb's copy has only in-frame clones and lacks some. Among 85,000 to 100,000 clones listed, over 75% were seen once. The ends lost 2 bases at V and 6 bases at J; junction bases unmatched: 4. CDR1 SGHDT and CDR2 YYEEEE come from the germline V gene. The CDR3 sequence is 13 residues long. The study, taken as a whole, reports: Mean expanded clone counts were higher in CD8+ than CD4+ T cells. At 0.1 to 3.0 mg/kg, CD4+ and CD8+ blood T cells expanded clonally by week 6.

The sequences come from CD4+ or CD8+ T cells sorted from blood, collected in a trial of the OX40 agonist ivuxolimab. This chain joins TRBV5-6 and TRBJ2-7, with 8 nucleotides matching TRBD2. This clonotype was sampled from an adult with an advanced solid tumor such as melanoma, head and neck, liver or kidney cancer. The CDR3 bases are TGTGCCAGCAGCTTACCGGGAGGGCGCGAGCAGTACTTC. Residues: CASSLPGGREQYF. Looking up the rest from reference TRBV5-6 and TRBJ2-7 gives the full variable domain: DAGVTQSPTHLIKTRGQQVTLRCSPKSGHDTVSWYQQALGQGPQFIFQYYEEEERQRGNFPDRFSGHQFPNYSSELNVNALLLGDSALYLCASSLPGGREQYFGPGTRLTVT.